The text below deals with one TCR beta chain. Its matching antigen is unknown. Profiled with immunoSEQ multiplex PCR; TCRdb holds only in-frame clones, not every one. The sample carries just over 65,000 clones, roughly 84% recorded once. This record belongs to a study of neoadjuvant anti-PD-1 for oral cavity cancer. V lost 0 bases, J lost 8 bases, and 8 bases stayed unmatched. This CDR3 spans 15 amino acids. Germline values: CDR1 MGHRA, CDR2 YSYEKL. Stated time point: after neoadjuvant nivolumab, at surgical resection. The study's findings and limits: Only three patients per response group were TCR-analyzed; validation needed.

The receptor was derived from a person between 35 and 79 years old with oral cavity squamous cell carcinoma. The chain uses TRBV4-1 and TRBJ1-1; 8 bases line up with TRBD1. The specimen comprised PBMCs, sampled after nivolumab (anti-PD-1) treatment. Written as DNA, the CDR3 is TGCGCCAGCAGCCAAGAGGACAGGGCCCCTTCGGAAGCTTTCTTT. It specifies CASSQEDRAPSEAFF.